A selection of T cell receptor beta chains follows, all from one sample in a study of regulatory T cells in long-lasting Graves disease. TCRdb ran MiXCR on the multiplex PCR reads and lists one entry per CDR3 protein. The repertoire includes hundreds of thousands of distinct CDR3 sequences, 16% of them detected once, and approximately 18% sits in the top ten. These data were also filed under a second study, of T cells in Graves' hyperthyroidism and ophthalmopathy.

This specimen was peripheral blood mononuclear cells (PBMCs), taken at new diagnosis, from a patient treated with antithyroid drugs. The receptor set was obtained from a woman in her 30s with Graves disease. CDR3s include the opening cysteine and the closing phenylalanine or tryptophan. A D gene is named only where the DNA matches it firmly. The listing skips clone size in some rows; elsewhere it reads once, few, many or a size class.

d_gene: NA
abundance: NA
v_gene: TRBV2
j_gene: TRBJ2-5
CDR3nt: TGTGCCAGCAGTGAGGGGTTTAGGAGTCAAGAGACCCAGTACTTC
CDR3aa: CASSEGFRSQETQYF

d_gene: NA
abundance: few
v_gene: TRBV19
j_gene: TRBJ1-4
CDR3nt: TGTGCCAGTAATTCTCGAGGATCGGCTAATGAAAAACTGTTTTTT
CDR3aa: CASNSRGSANEKLFF

d_gene: TRBD1
abundance: few
v_gene: TRBV5-1
j_gene: TRBJ1-4
CDR3nt: TGCGCCAGCAGCCTCGGGGACAGAGGCGAAAAACTGTTTTTT
CDR3aa: CASSLGDRGEKLFF

d_gene: TRBD1
abundance: many
v_gene: TRBV7-2
j_gene: TRBJ1-2
CDR3nt: TGTGCCAGCAGCTTGGGGGACAGTGCCTATGGCTACACCTTC
CDR3aa: CASSLGDSAYGYTF

d_gene: TRBD1
abundance: many
v_gene: TRBV6-1
j_gene: TRBJ1-5
CDR3nt: TGTGCCAGCAAAAACGACAGGGGTGCCAATCAGCCCCAGCATTTT
CDR3aa: CASKNDRGANQPQHF

d_gene: NA
abundance: few
v_gene: TRBV27
j_gene: TRBJ1-2
CDR3nt: TGTGCCAGCAGTGAGCTCGTATCAGGGCTCTATGGCTACACCTTC
CDR3aa: CASSELVSGLYGYTF

d_gene: NA
abundance: many
v_gene: TRBV7-2
j_gene: TRBJ1-1
CDR3nt: TGTGCCAGCAGAGGGCAGGCGGGCACTGAAGCTTTCTTT
CDR3aa: CASRGQAGTEAFF

d_gene: TRBD2
abundance: NA
v_gene: TRBV5-4
j_gene: TRBJ2-3
CDR3nt: TGTGCCAGCAGCTTGAGGCTAGCGGGAAAGTCAGATACGCAGTATTTT
CDR3aa: CASSLRLAGKSDTQYF

d_gene: NA
abundance: many
v_gene: TRBV11-3
j_gene: TRBJ2-1
CDR3nt: TGTGCCAGCAGCTTAGGGGACGGTTCCTACAATGAGCAGTTCTTC
CDR3aa: CASSLGDGSYNEQFF

d_gene: NA
abundance: NA
v_gene: TRBV4-2
j_gene: TRBJ1-1
CDR3nt: TGTGCCAGCAGCCAAGACAGGAGCAACACTGAAGCTTTCTTT
CDR3aa: CASSQDRSNTEAFF

d_gene: TRBD1
abundance: many
v_gene: TRBV24-1
j_gene: TRBJ1-2
CDR3nt: TGTGCCACCAGTGATGGGGACAGGAACTATGGCTACACCTTC
CDR3aa: CATSDGDRNYGYTF

d_gene: NA
abundance: many
v_gene: TRBV7-9
j_gene: TRBJ1-2
CDR3nt: TGTGCCAGCAGCTTAGCGCTGGGGGCCTATGGCTACACCTTC
CDR3aa: CASSLALGAYGYTF

d_gene: NA
abundance: few
v_gene: TRBV29-1
j_gene: TRBJ2-5
CDR3nt: TGCAGCGTTGCCCCGAGGCCCGCAGAGACCCAGTACTTC
CDR3aa: CSVAPRPAETQYF

d_gene: NA
abundance: few
v_gene: TRBV19
j_gene: TRBJ1-2
CDR3nt: TGTGCCAGTAGTATCAAGGTTTCGACGGGGGGGCTCTGGGACTATGGCTACACCTTC
CDR3aa: CASSIKVSTGGLWDYGYTF

d_gene: NA
abundance: many
v_gene: TRBV7-9
j_gene: TRBJ1-1
CDR3nt: TGTGCCAGCAGCTTAGTGAGGACAACGAACACTGAAGCTTTCTTT
CDR3aa: CASSLVRTTNTEAFF

d_gene: NA
abundance: NA
v_gene: TRBV19
j_gene: TRBJ2-5
CDR3nt: TGTGCCAGTAGATATGACAGTGGCCCCCAGTACTTC
CDR3aa: CASRYDSGPQYF

d_gene: TRBD1
abundance: many
v_gene: TRBV2
j_gene: TRBJ2-5
CDR3nt: TGCGGGACAGGGGGCAGGCAAGAGACCCAGTACTTC
CDR3aa: CGTGGRQETQYF

d_gene: NA
abundance: many
v_gene: TRBV28
j_gene: TRBJ2-3
CDR3nt: TGTGCCAGCAGTTCAAGCTCTCCTAGCGTTAGCACAGATAACCCTAGCGTTAGCACAGATACGCAGTATTTT
CDR3aa: CASSSSSPSVSTDNPSVSTDTQYF

d_gene: NA
abundance: few
v_gene: TRBV14
j_gene: TRBJ1-1
CDR3nt: TGTGCCAGCAGCCAAGATCTGGTCGGTGAAGCTTTCTTT
CDR3aa: CASSQDLVGEAFF

d_gene: NA
abundance: NA
v_gene: TRBV27
j_gene: TRBJ2-3
CDR3nt: TGTGCCAGCAGTTTGGGTACAACAATCGACGAAGATACGCAGTATTTT
CDR3aa: CASSLGTTIDEDTQYF

d_gene: NA
abundance: many
v_gene: TRBV6-1
j_gene: TRBJ2-5
CDR3nt: TGTGCCAGCAGTGTGAGGTGGTACGAGACCCAGTACTTC
CDR3aa: CASSVRWYETQYF

d_gene: TRBD2
abundance: few
v_gene: TRBV27
j_gene: TRBJ2-4
CDR3nt: TGTGCCAGCAGCCTAGCGGGACCCCACATTCAGTACTTC
CDR3aa: CASSLAGPHIQYF

d_gene: TRBD1
abundance: many
v_gene: TRBV28
j_gene: TRBJ1-5
CDR3nt: TGTGCCAGCAGGCCCAGCGGGACAGGATATAGCAATCAGCCCCAGCATTTT
CDR3aa: CASRPSGTGYSNQPQHF

d_gene: TRBD1
abundance: many
v_gene: TRBV28
j_gene: TRBJ1-2
CDR3nt: TGTGCCAGCAGTCTAACAGTTACAGGGGGCGTCCGCCATGGCTACACCTTC
CDR3aa: CASSLTVTGGVRHGYTF

d_gene: NA
abundance: NA
v_gene: TRBV6-1
j_gene: TRBJ2-7
CDR3nt: TGTGCCAGCACCTCGACGGGTAGCTCCTACGAGCAGTACTTC
CDR3aa: CASTSTGSSYEQYF

d_gene: NA
abundance: few
v_gene: TRBV20-1
j_gene: TRBJ2-7
CDR3nt: TGCAGTGCTAGCCAAAGTCCCGGACAGTCCTACGAGCAGTACTTC
CDR3aa: CSASQSPGQSYEQYF

d_gene: NA
abundance: NA
v_gene: TRBV28
j_gene: TRBJ1-6
CDR3nt: TGTGCCAGCAGTCCACCCGCCGGGACCCCGAGCTCCTATAATTCACCCCTCCACTTT
CDR3aa: CASSPPAGTPSSYNSPLHF

d_gene: NA
abundance: many
v_gene: TRBV7-3
j_gene: TRBJ2-1
CDR3nt: TGTGCCAGCAGCTTACAAGGGTCCGGTGAGCAGTTCTTC
CDR3aa: CASSLQGSGEQFF

d_gene: NA
abundance: NA
v_gene: TRBV4-2
j_gene: TRBJ2-7
CDR3nt: TGTGCCAGCAGCCAAGATGCTTTCGCCTACGAGCAGTACTTC
CDR3aa: CASSQDAFAYEQYF

d_gene: NA
abundance: few
v_gene: TRBV30
j_gene: TRBJ1-5
CDR3nt: TGTGCCTGGAGTCCCGCCAGTTATCAGCCCCAGCATTTT
CDR3aa: CAWSPASYQPQHF

d_gene: NA
abundance: many
v_gene: TRBV6-1
j_gene: TRBJ1-1
CDR3nt: TGTGCCAGCATTCCCCCGCGGGGAATGAACACTGAAGCTTTCTTT
CDR3aa: CASIPPRGMNTEAFF

d_gene: TRBD1
abundance: NA
v_gene: TRBV30
j_gene: TRBJ1-2
CDR3nt: TGTGCCTGGAGTGGACAGGGGAACTATGGCTACACCTTC
CDR3aa: CAWSGQGNYGYTF

d_gene: NA
abundance: NA
v_gene: TRBV11-1
j_gene: TRBJ2-7
CDR3nt: TGTGCCAGCAGCTTGTCCCTAAGCCTCTACGAGCAGTACTTC
CDR3aa: CASSLSLSLYEQYF

d_gene: NA
abundance: many
v_gene: TRBV5-1
j_gene: TRBJ2-3
CDR3nt: TGCGCCAGCAGCCGGGTTGGAGGGTCTAGCACAGATACGCAGTATTTT
CDR3aa: CASSRVGGSSTDTQYF

d_gene: TRBD1
abundance: many
v_gene: TRBV28
j_gene: TRBJ1-3
CDR3nt: TGTGCCAGTCGGGACAGGGGGCTCCGGGGACCTGGAAACACCATATATTTT
CDR3aa: CASRDRGLRGPGNTIYF

d_gene: NA
abundance: NA
v_gene: TRBV11-2
j_gene: TRBJ1-2
CDR3nt: TGTGCCAACAGCCCTTTCTATGGCTACACCTTC
CDR3aa: CANSPFYGYTF

d_gene: TRBD1
abundance: few
v_gene: TRBV9
j_gene: TRBJ2-2
CDR3nt: TGTGCCAGCGCCGGACAGGTTTCGAACACCGGGGAGCTGTTTTTT
CDR3aa: CASAGQVSNTGELFF

d_gene: NA
abundance: NA
v_gene: TRBV6-1
j_gene: TRBJ2-1
CDR3nt: TGTGCCAGCAGGGACCCTGAAGGTAGCGAGCAGTTCTTC
CDR3aa: CASRDPEGSEQFF

d_gene: TRBD2
abundance: many
v_gene: TRBV20-1
j_gene: TRBJ2-1
CDR3nt: TGCAGTGCTGTCCTAGCGGGAGAATTGAATGAGCAGTTCTTC
CDR3aa: CSAVLAGELNEQFF

d_gene: TRBD2
abundance: NA
v_gene: TRBV27
j_gene: TRBJ2-1
CDR3nt: TGTGCCAGCAGTTTACGGGTACGAGGGACTAGCCGCATGTATGAGCAGTTCTTC
CDR3aa: CASSLRVRGTSRMYEQFF

d_gene: NA
abundance: NA
v_gene: TRBV15
j_gene: TRBJ1-4
CDR3nt: TGTGCCACCAGCAGAGATCCCCTTTTAGGGCTGTTTTTT
CDR3aa: CATSRDPLLGLFF

d_gene: NA
abundance: many
v_gene: TRBV28
j_gene: TRBJ2-1
CDR3nt: TGTGCCAGCAGCAAAGCGAGAGTTTGGGATGAGCAGTTCTTC
CDR3aa: CASSKARVWDEQFF

d_gene: NA
abundance: few
v_gene: TRBV30
j_gene: TRBJ2-3
CDR3nt: TGTGCCTGGGGTAGGTCCGCAGATACGCAGTATTTT
CDR3aa: CAWGRSADTQYF

d_gene: NA
abundance: many
v_gene: TRBV6-5
j_gene: TRBJ1-4
CDR3nt: TGTGCCAGCAGTTACTCGGGGACGGGTACCTCAACTAATGAAAAACTGTTTTTT
CDR3aa: CASSYSGTGTSTNEKLFF

d_gene: NA
abundance: many
v_gene: TRBV7-2
j_gene: TRBJ2-5
CDR3nt: TGTGCCAGCAGCCCGCAGGGTTCAGAGACCCAGTACTTC
CDR3aa: CASSPQGSETQYF

d_gene: TRBD1
abundance: many
v_gene: TRBV2
j_gene: TRBJ2-7
CDR3nt: TGTGCCAGCAGTGGGACAGGTTTTGTCGGCTCCTACGAGCAGTACTTC
CDR3aa: CASSGTGFVGSYEQYF

d_gene: TRBD1
abundance: many
v_gene: TRBV7-2
j_gene: TRBJ2-7
CDR3nt: TGTGCCAGCAGCTGGGGACAGGGTTTGTACGAGCAGTACTTC
CDR3aa: CASSWGQGLYEQYF

d_gene: NA
abundance: few
v_gene: TRBV18
j_gene: TRBJ2-3
CDR3nt: TGTGCCAGCTCACTCCTTCGGGGGTCCGGCACAGATACGCAGTATTTT
CDR3aa: CASSLLRGSGTDTQYF

d_gene: NA
abundance: NA
v_gene: TRBV6-5
j_gene: TRBJ2-1
CDR3nt: TGTGCCAGCAGTTCCCTTCTAAGCTGGAAATCCTACAATGAGCAGTTCTTC
CDR3aa: CASSSLLSWKSYNEQFF

d_gene: TRBD1
abundance: many
v_gene: TRBV30
j_gene: TRBJ1-5
CDR3nt: TGTGCCTGGAGTTTTAGACAGGGGGATCTACCCCAGCATTTT
CDR3aa: CAWSFRQGDLPQHF

d_gene: TRBD1
abundance: few
v_gene: TRBV19
j_gene: TRBJ2-3
CDR3nt: TGTGCCAGTAGTACGATGGGACAGTATACGCAGTATTTT
CDR3aa: CASSTMGQYTQYF

d_gene: NA
abundance: many
v_gene: TRBV2
j_gene: TRBJ1-5
CDR3nt: TGTGCCAGCAGTTACGGGGGAGGCAGTGGGTTCAATCAGCCCCAGCATTTT
CDR3aa: CASSYGGGSGFNQPQHF